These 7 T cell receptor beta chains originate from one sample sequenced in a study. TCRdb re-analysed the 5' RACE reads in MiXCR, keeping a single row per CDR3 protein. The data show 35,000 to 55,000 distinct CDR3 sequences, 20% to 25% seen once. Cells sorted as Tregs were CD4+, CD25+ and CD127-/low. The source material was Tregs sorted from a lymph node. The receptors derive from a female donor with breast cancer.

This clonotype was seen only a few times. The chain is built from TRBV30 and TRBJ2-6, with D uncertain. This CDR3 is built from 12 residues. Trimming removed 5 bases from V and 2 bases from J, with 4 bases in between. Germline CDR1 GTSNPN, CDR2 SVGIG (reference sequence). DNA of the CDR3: TGTGCCTGGGCGACTGGGGCCAACGTCCTGACTTTC. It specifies CAWATGANVLTF.

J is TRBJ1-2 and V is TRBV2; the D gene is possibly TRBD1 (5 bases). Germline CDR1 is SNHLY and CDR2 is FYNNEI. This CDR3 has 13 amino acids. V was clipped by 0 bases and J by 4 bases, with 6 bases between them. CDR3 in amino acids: CASSEATAYGYTF. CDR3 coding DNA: TGTGCCAGCAGTGAAGCGACAGCCTATGGCTACACCTTC.

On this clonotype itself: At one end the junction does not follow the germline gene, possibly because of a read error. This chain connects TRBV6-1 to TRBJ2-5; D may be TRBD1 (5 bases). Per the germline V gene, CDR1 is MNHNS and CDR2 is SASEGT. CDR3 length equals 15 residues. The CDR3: CAGSEAGSFQGTQYF. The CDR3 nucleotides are TGTGCCGGCAGTGAAGCTGGCTCGTTTCAGGGGACCCAGTACTTC.

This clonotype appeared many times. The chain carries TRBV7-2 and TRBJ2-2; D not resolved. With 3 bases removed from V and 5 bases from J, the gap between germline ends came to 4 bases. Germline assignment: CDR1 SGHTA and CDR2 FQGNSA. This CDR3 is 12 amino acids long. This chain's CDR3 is CASSLVTGELFF. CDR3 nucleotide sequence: TGTGCCAGCAGCTTGGTTACCGGGGAGCTGTTTTTT.

The CDR3 here is CASSLLPGRTGELFF. The CDR3 DNA follows: TGTGCCAGCAGCTTACTTCCAGGCCGGACCGGGGAGCTGTTTTTT. The rearrangement links TRBV7-2 to TRBJ2-2; no firm D call. Germline V CDR1 and CDR2: SGHTA, FQGNSA. The CDR3 is 15 amino acids. V lost 2 bases and J 5 bases, leaving 12 bases between the germline ends.

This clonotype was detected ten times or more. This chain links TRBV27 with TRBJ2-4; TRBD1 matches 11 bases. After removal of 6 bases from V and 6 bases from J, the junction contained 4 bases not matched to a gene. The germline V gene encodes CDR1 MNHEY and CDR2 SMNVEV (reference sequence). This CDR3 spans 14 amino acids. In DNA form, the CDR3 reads TGTGCCAGCAGGGACAGGGGGCTTTTAAACATTCAGTACTTC. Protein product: CASRDRGLLNIQYF.

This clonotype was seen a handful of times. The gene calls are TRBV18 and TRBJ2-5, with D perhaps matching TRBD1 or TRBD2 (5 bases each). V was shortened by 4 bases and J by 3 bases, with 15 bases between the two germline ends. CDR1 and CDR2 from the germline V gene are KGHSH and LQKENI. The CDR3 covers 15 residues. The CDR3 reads CASSLAGTAEETQYF. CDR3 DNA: TGTGCCAGCTCACTCGCCGGGACCGCCGAAGAGACCCAGTACTTC.